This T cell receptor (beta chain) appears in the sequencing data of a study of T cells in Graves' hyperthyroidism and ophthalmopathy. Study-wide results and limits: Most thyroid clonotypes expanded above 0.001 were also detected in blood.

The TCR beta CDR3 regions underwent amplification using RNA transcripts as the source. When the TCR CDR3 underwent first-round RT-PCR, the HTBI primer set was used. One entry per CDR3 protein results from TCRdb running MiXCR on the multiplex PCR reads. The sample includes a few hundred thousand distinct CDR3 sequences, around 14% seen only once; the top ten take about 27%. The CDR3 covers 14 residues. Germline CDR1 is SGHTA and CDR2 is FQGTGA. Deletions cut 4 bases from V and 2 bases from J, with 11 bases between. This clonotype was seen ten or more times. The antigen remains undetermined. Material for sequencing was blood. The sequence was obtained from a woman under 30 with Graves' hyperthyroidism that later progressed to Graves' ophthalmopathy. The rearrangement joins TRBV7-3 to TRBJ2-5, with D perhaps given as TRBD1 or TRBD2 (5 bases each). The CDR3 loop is CASSSTGPQETQYF. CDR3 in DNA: TGTGCCAGCAGCTCAACGGGGCCTCAAGAGACCCAGTACTTC.